Listed here are 26 T cell receptor beta chains from one sample, sequenced in a study of post-analysis software for immune sequencing data. The authors incorporated unique molecular identifiers into the TCR beta cDNA libraries. TCRdb itself ran the PCR reads through MiXCR, one entry per CDR3 protein. The table has fewer than 850,000 distinct CDR3 sequences, around 27% seen once. Notes on the study in general: The study found TRBV5-6, TRBV5-1 and TRBV20-1 among five TRBV segments more frequent in patients than controls.

For these receptors, no antigen is known. The sequenced material came from blood. Source of these receptors: a girl aged 10-17 years with multiple sclerosis.

The chain recombines TRBV7-2 with TRBJ1-6; D is uncertain. The CDR3 is 15 residues long. Trimming removed 6 bases at V and 13 bases at J, with 22 bases between. Germline lookup yields CDR1 SGHTA and CDR2 FQGNSA. The CDR3 spells CASRIGDIGLRPLHF. The CDR3 bases are TGTGCCAGCAGGATTGGAGACATCGGGTTAAGGCCCCTCCACTTT.

The gene calls are TRBV11-2 and TRBJ2-3, with D maybe TRBD2 (6 bases). Trimming left V 3 bases short and J 9 bases short, with 16 bases between. Germline V gene sequence: CDR1 SGHAT, CDR2 FQNNGV. This CDR3 is built from 14 residues. This chain's CDR3 is CASSLRLGGGTQYF. CDR3 DNA: TGTGCCAGCAGCTTGAGGCTGGGGGGAGGCACGCAGTATTTT.

V usage is TRBV6-2 or TRBV6-3 and J usage is TRBJ2-1; 7 nucleotides line up with TRBD2. V was clipped by 5 bases and J by 4 bases; unmatched bases: 29. CDR1 and CDR2 from the germline V gene are MNHEY and SVGEGT. This CDR3 is built from 22 residues. The CDR3 sequence is CASSPWFSRAGLDEGGYNEQFF. The CDR3 coding sequence is TGTGCCAGCAGTCCCTGGTTTTCTCGAGCGGGCCTCGACGAGGGAGGGTACAATGAGCAGTTCTTC.

The chain recombines TRBV10-3 with TRBJ1-2, with a tentative D call TRBD1 (6 bases). CDR3 size: 15 residues. With 6 bases removed from V and 5 bases from J, the gap between germline ends came to 19 bases. Germline V gene sequence: CDR1 ENHRY, CDR2 SYGVKD. CDR3 coding DNA: TGTGCCATCAGCGACGGAGCTCAGGGGAATTATGGCTACACCTTC. Protein product: CAISDGAQGNYGYTF.

The chain combines TRBV7-9 with TRBJ2-3, with D uncertain. V gave up 7 bases and J gave up 6 bases, with 14 bases separating them. The length of the CDR3 is 13 residues. Germline V gene data show CDR1 as SEHNR and CDR2 as FQNEAQ (reference sequence). The CDR3 spells CASIGSTGDTQYF. The CDR3 region has the DNA TGTGCCAGCATAGGCTCAACCGGGGATACGCAGTATTTT.

The chain carries TRBV28 and TRBJ1-6; 10 bases are a match to TRBD1. V shed 5 bases, J shed 10 bases, and the junction held 5 bases outside the gene matches. The germline CDR1 and CDR2 sequences are MDHEN and SYDVKM. This CDR3 is 14 amino acids long. CDR3 coding DNA: TGTGCCAGCAGTCCGGACAGGGGGATCTCACCCCTCCACTTT. Protein product: CASSPDRGISPLHF.

As to this clonotype: The CDR3 ends on some other residue instead of the conserved phenylalanine or tryptophan, so this is likely a read error. V is TRBV15 and J is TRBJ2-7; 12 bases fit TRBD2. Germline V gives CDR1 LNHNV, CDR2 YYDKDF (reference sequence). With 4 bases clipped from V and 0 bases from J, the junction kept 4 bases outside the gene matches. The CDR3 consists of 16 residues. The CDR3 nucleotides read TGTGCCACCAGCACTCGACTAGCGGGAGTCTCCTACGAGCAGTACTGC. Translated, it gives CATSTRLAGVSYEQYC.

The chain employs TRBV11-2 and TRBJ2-1; 7 bases align to TRBD1. Germline CDR1 is SGHAT and CDR2 is FQNNGV. Germline trimming cut 4 bases from V and 2 bases from J; bases unmatched to any gene: 8. CDR3 length equals 16 residues. The CDR3 bases are TGTGCCAGCAGCTCGAGACAGGGTAGCACCTACAATGAGCAGTTCTTC. Its translation: CASSSRQGSTYNEQFF. The entire variable domain, with the rest obtained from reference TRBV11-2 and TRBJ2-1, is as follows: EAGVAQSPRYKIIEKRQSVAFWCNPISGHATLYWYQQILGQGPKLLIQFQNNGVVDDSQLPKDRFSAERLKGVDSTLKIQPAKLEDSAVYLCASSSRQGSTYNEQFFGPGTRLTVL.

This clonotype was seen more than once but under ten times. The chain has TRBV27 and TRBJ2-5, with 8 bases aligning to TRBD2. The CDR3 totals 17 residues. Per the germline V gene, CDR1 is MNHEY and CDR2 is SMNVEV (reference sequence). The ends lost 1 base at V and 0 bases at J; junction bases unmatched: 7. The CDR3 nucleotides are TGTGCCAGCAGTTTATTGTTTAGCGGGGAGAACCAAGAGACCCAGTACTTC. It yields the protein CASSLLFSGENQETQYF.

The gene calls are TRBV4-3 and TRBJ2-7; D uncertain. Germline V gene lookup returns CDR1 LGHNA and CDR2 YSLEER. This CDR3 spans 16 amino acids. Trimming pared 0 bases from V and 7 bases from J, leaving 19 bases between. CDR3 in DNA: TGCGCCAGCAGCCAAGAAGAGGACGTGGGGTTTGGGGAGCAGTACTTC. Its protein is CASSQEEDVGFGEQYF.

This clonotype was detected a few times. The gene calls are TRBV7-2 and TRBJ2-1; 10 nucleotides line up with TRBD1. The CDR3 has 16 residues. Germline CDR1 reads SGHTA; CDR2 reads FQGNSA. V lost 2 bases to trimming and J lost 9 bases; unmatched junction nucleotides: 10. The DNA for the CDR3 is TGTGCCAGCAGCTTATCTCCGGGACAGGGGTCCGTTGAGCAGTTCTTC. It yields the protein CASSLSPGQGSVEQFF.

This clonotype has more than one count but fewer than ten. V gene TRBV6-5 combines with J gene TRBJ2-7, with D tentatively TRBD1 or TRBD2 (5 bases each). Looked up from germline, CDR1 is MNHEY and CDR2 is SVGAGI. Trimming stripped 6 bases from V and 0 bases from J, with 15 bases between. The CDR3 is made up of 15 amino acids. CDR3: CASRTLGTISYEQYF. The CDR3, as DNA: TGTGCCAGCAGGACTCTCGGGACCATCTCCTACGAGCAGTACTTC.

The gene calls are TRBV28 and TRBJ2-7; D could derive from TRBD1 or TRBD2 (6 bases each). V was clipped by 3 bases and J by 2 bases, with 20 bases between them. Germline CDR1 reads MDHEN; CDR2 reads SYDVKM. This CDR3 is built from 17 residues. CDR3 region: CASSFLRGDRTTYEQYF. CDR3 DNA sequence: TGTGCCAGCAGTTTTTTGAGGGGAGACAGGACTACCTACGAGCAGTACTTC.

The sample holds a few counts of this clonotype. This rearrangement joins TRBV6-1 to TRBJ2-7; D is possibly TRBD2 (6 bases). Germline CDR1 is MNHNS and CDR2 is SASEGT. V shed 0 bases and J shed 1 base, with 7 bases lying between them. This CDR3 spans 14 amino acids. The CDR3 loop reads CASSEAGGSYEQYF. CDR3 bases: TGTGCCAGCAGTGAAGCCGGGGGTTCCTACGAGCAGTACTTC.

The chain combines TRBV9 with TRBJ2-1, with TRBD2 identical over 7 bases. J lost 3 bases, V lost 4 bases, and 7 bases had no gene match. The CDR3 has 15 amino acids. Germline lookup yields CDR1 SGDLS and CDR2 YYNGEE. The CDR3 is CASSLTSLNYNEQFF. As DNA, the CDR3 is TGTGCCAGCAGCCTGACTAGCCTTAACTACAATGAGCAGTTCTTC.

This clonotype was detected ten times or more. The V gene is TRBV4-1, the J gene TRBJ2-7; D call uncertain. This CDR3 contains 13 residues. V gave up 1 base and J gave up 2 bases, with 6 bases separating them. Germline assignment: CDR1 MGHRA and CDR2 YSYEKL. CDR3 protein: CASSQGPAYEQYF. For the CDR3, the DNA is TGCGCCAGCAGCCAAGGGCCAGCCTACGAGCAGTACTTC.

There are a few counts of this clonotype. The rearrangement uses TRBV28 and TRBJ2-4; D is uncertain. CDR3 length: 13 residues. Deletions cut 3 bases from V and 8 bases from J, with 11 bases between. Germline CDR1 and CDR2: MDHEN and SYDVKM. The CDR3 is CASSFLNKDIQYF. DNA of the CDR3: TGTGCCAGCAGTTTTCTCAACAAGGACATTCAGTACTTC.

The V call is TRBV7-9, the J call TRBJ2-5; perhaps TRBD1 as D (6 bases). In germline, CDR1 is SEHNR, CDR2 FQNEAQ (reference sequence). V lost 0 bases and J lost 11, with 22 bases in between. CDR3 length: 16 amino acids. This chain's CDR3 is CASSLAPQGISYEQYF. In DNA, the CDR3 is TGTGCCAGCAGCTTAGCGCCCCAGGGGATCTCATATGAGCAGTACTTC.

This clonotype was recorded only once. This chain joins TRBV7-2 and TRBJ2-3, with 11 bases matching TRBD2. Germline CDR1 SGHTA, CDR2 FQGNSA. The CDR3 covers 16 residues. The J segment lost 5 bases and the V segment lost 10 bases, leaving 14 bases of the junction unmatched. The CDR3 nucleotides are TGTGCCACCCAGCTTTTTAGCGGGGGGGCAATAGATACGCAGTATTTT. This translates into CATQLFSGGAIDTQYF.

This clonotype was counted only a few times. The V call is TRBV4-2, the J call TRBJ2-5; D unclear. From germline, CDR1 is LGHNA and CDR2 YNFKEQ. This CDR3 comprises 11 residues. V was pared by 1 base and J by 11 bases, with 8 bases between. CDR3 in amino acids: CASSQGTFQYF. The DNA of the CDR3 is TGTGCCAGCAGCCAAGGGACGTTTCAGTACTTC.

This clonotype was seen only a few times. The chain links TRBV2 to TRBJ1-5, with D perhaps matching TRBD1 (5 bases). The CDR3 spans 15 residues. Germline V gene data show CDR1 as SNHLY and CDR2 as FYNNEI. V shed 4 bases and J shed 1 base, with 11 bases lying between them. CDR3 protein: CASSGQRGSNQPQHF. CDR3 nucleotide sequence: TGTGCCAGCAGTGGGCAGAGGGGAAGCAATCAGCCCCAGCATTTT.

This rearrangement joins TRBV10-3 to TRBJ2-5, with a weak D call TRBD1 (5 bases). Looked up from germline, CDR1 is ENHRY and CDR2 is SYGVKD. There are 16 residues in the CDR3. V lost 3 bases to trimming and J lost 2 bases, with 16 bases between them. The CDR3 DNA reads as TGTGCCATCAGTGACCCCAGGGTGGGCGCTCAAGAGACCCAGTACTTC. Its translation: CAISDPRVGAQETQYF.

The rearrangement links TRBV2 to TRBJ2-1; 7 bases are shared with TRBD2. The CDR3 is 15 amino acids. Germline V CDR1 and CDR2: SNHLY, FYNNEI. Trimming cost V 8 bases and J 7 bases; bases outside gene matches: 14. CDR3 sequence reads: CASVPSGEGRNEQFF. In DNA, the CDR3 is TGTGCCAGCGTCCCCTCTGGGGAGGGCCGGAATGAGCAGTTCTTC.

Only a few counts were recorded for this clonotype. This sequence joins TRBV3-1 and TRBJ2-6; D unclear. CDR3 size: 14 residues. Between the trimmed V and J ends, which lost 0 bases and 2 bases, there was a span of 2 bases. Germline V lookup: CDR1 LGHDT, CDR2 YNNKEL (reference sequence). The chain's CDR3 is CASSQDPGANVLTF. The CDR3 nucleotides are TGTGCCAGCAGCCAAGATCCTGGGGCCAACGTCCTGACTTTC.

This clonotype appeared a few times. The rearrangement uses TRBV20-1 and TRBJ2-3, with TRBD2 matching 10 bases. In germline, CDR1 is DFQATT, CDR2 SNEGSKA (reference sequence). CDR3 size: 16 residues. J gave up 2 bases and V 3 bases, and 8 bases lay outside the gene matches. The CDR3 protein is CSASEPSGRHTDTQYF. The CDR3 region has the DNA TGCAGTGCTAGTGAGCCTAGCGGGAGACACACAGATACGCAGTATTTT.

The gene calls are TRBV5-1 and TRBJ2-5; TRBD1 matches 9 bases. CDR3 length: 18 amino acids. The germline gives CDR1 SGHRS, CDR2 YFSETQ. Trimming removed 4 bases from V and 7 bases from J; junction bases left unmatched: 20. This CDR3 is CASSIGDRERRKKGTQYF. The CDR3 DNA reads TGCGCCAGCAGCATCGGGGACAGGGAACGGAGGAAAAAGGGGACCCAGTACTTC.